This passage covers 16 T cell receptor beta chains from one sample sequenced in a study of control samples from healthy donors and cancer patients (TCRdb year 2020). Library preparation used the immunoSEQ multiplex PCR assay. Sourced from immuneACCESS, this table was stored by TCRdb with only in-frame sequences that have V and J called. A share of the clones is absent; for the studies checked, an unresolved V gene accounts for under half, and the remainder has no known explanation. The sample table records roughly 150,000 clones; 88% of these occur just once. About 1.8% of the sample goes to the ten largest clones. Sequencing used blood. Every receptor here comes from a man aged 18 to 30 in good health.

The chain combines TRBV9 with TRBJ2-2; 10 bases fit TRBD2. In germline, CDR1 is SGDLS, CDR2 YYNGEE. This CDR3 spans 15 amino acids. J lost 6 bases, V lost 4 bases, and 6 bases had no gene match. The chain's CDR3 is CASSLTSGVAGELFF. DNA of the CDR3: TGTGCCAGCAGCCTAACTAGCGGGGTGGCCGGGGAGCTGTTTTTT.

The chain uses TRBV28 and TRBJ2-3; 8 nucleotides agree with TRBD2. The CDR3 covers 15 residues. V gave up 4 bases and J gave up 3 bases; unmatched junction bases: 6. The germline gives CDR1 MDHEN, CDR2 SYDVKM. The CDR3 DNA reads as TGTGCCAGCAGTTCTCAGCGGGGGAGAACAGATACGCAGTATTTT. Its translation is CASSSQRGRTDTQYF.

This clone appeared a few times. V usage is TRBV3-1 (or the pseudogene TRBV3-2) and J usage is TRBJ2-1; the D call may be TRBD1 or TRBD2 (5 bases each). Trimming removed 1 base at V and 4 bases at J, with 14 bases between. The CDR3 spans 16 residues. Germline CDR1 is LGHDT and CDR2 is YNNKEL (reference sequence). This CDR3 reads CASSQGGTGSYNEQFF. In DNA form, the CDR3 reads TGTGCCAGCAGCCAAGGGGGGACGGGTTCTTACAATGAGCAGTTCTTC.

V and J are TRBV4-3 and TRBJ2-1; 9 bases agree with TRBD1. J was trimmed by 9 bases and V by 2 bases; bases with no gene match: 14. CDR1 and CDR2 from the germline V gene are LGHNA and YSLEER. The CDR3 totals 17 residues. Written as DNA, the CDR3 is TGCGCCAGCAGCCAACCGGCCGCGGGACAGGGTCATGGTGAGCAGTTCTTC. It is translated as CASSQPAAGQGHGEQFF.

V usage is TRBV28 and J usage is TRBJ1-3; D ambiguous. The CDR3 has 14 residues. Germline V CDR1 and CDR2: MDHEN, SYDVKM. The V and J ends lost 3 bases and 1 base respectively, with 7 bases between them. CDR3 protein: CASSFMWSGNTIYF. In nucleotides, the CDR3 is TGTGCCAGCAGTTTTATGTGGTCTGGAAACACCATATATTTT.

CDR3 nucleotides: TGTGCCAGCAGTTTAGGAGCGGCAGAGACCCAGTACTTC. Amino acids: CASSLGAAETQYF. The V call is TRBV12-3 or TRBV12-4, the J call TRBJ2-5; D perhaps matches TRBD2 (5 bases). V was clipped by 1 base and J by 4 bases, with 7 bases between them. The CDR3 length is 13 residues.

This clone was observed at least ten times. This chain uses TRBV27 with TRBJ2-3; D is ambiguous. Germline CDR1 and CDR2: MNHEY and SMNVEV (reference sequence). Deletions cut 5 bases from V and 2 bases from J, with 11 bases between. This CDR3 is 14 amino acids long. Here the CDR3 DNA reads TGTGCCAGCAGTCCAACCGGGTACACAGATACGCAGTATTTT. Translating it yields CASSPTGYTDTQYF.

V is TRBV30 and J is TRBJ2-6; TRBD2 is a possible D gene (6 bases). CDR3 length: 16 residues. The germline V and J ends were trimmed by 6 bases and 1 base, with 16 bases remaining between them. CDR1 GTSNPN and CDR2 SVGIG come from the germline V gene (reference sequence). In nucleotides, the CDR3 is TGTGCCTGCTCACCGGGACTGAAATCTGGGGCCAACGTCCTGACTTTC. Translation: CACSPGLKSGANVLTF.

CDR3 protein: CAISPGGAVETQYF. The CDR3 DNA follows: TGTGCCATCAGCCCCGGGGGGGCCGTGGAGACCCAGTACTTC. The J gene is TRBJ2-5, the V gene TRBV10-3; 8 nucleotides align to TRBD2. This CDR3 is built from 14 residues. CDR1 ENHRY and CDR2 SYGVKD come from the germline V gene. After removal of 6 bases from V and 5 bases from J, the junction contained 8 bases not matched to a gene.

The CDR3 DNA sequence: TGTGCCAGCGTAAGTAAAGGCTACGAGCAGTACTTC. Its protein product is CASVSKGYEQYF. The rearrangement uses TRBV27 and TRBJ2-7; D unclear. The CDR3 runs to 12 residues. V lost 8 bases and J 3 bases, leaving 11 bases between the germline ends. Germline V gene sequence: CDR1 MNHEY, CDR2 SMNVEV (reference sequence).

The chain has TRBV27 and TRBJ2-1; D ambiguous. Trimming cost V 2 bases and J 3 bases, with 5 bases left between them. Per the germline V gene, CDR1 is MNHEY and CDR2 is SMNVEV (reference sequence). This CDR3 has 13 residues. Here the CDR3 DNA reads TGTGCCAGCAGTTTAGTTCACTACAATGAGCAGTTCTTC. Encoded protein: CASSLVHYNEQFF.

V gene TRBV28 combines with J gene TRBJ1-3; maybe TRBD1 (6 bases). Germline CDR1 reads MDHEN; CDR2 reads SYDVKM. This CDR3 region has 17 residues. V was shortened by 1 base and J by 1 base, with 14 bases between the two germline ends. DNA for the CDR3: TGTGCCAGCAGTTTATTAGCTGGGGGCGGATCTGGAAACACCATATATTTT. It translates to CASSLLAGGGSGNTIYF.

The rearrangement joins TRBV3-1 (or the pseudogene TRBV3-2) to TRBJ2-2; D is ambiguous. Trimming took 0 bases from V and 1 from J, leaving 15 bases between them. Germline V gene data show CDR1 as LGHDT and CDR2 as YNNKEL (reference sequence). This CDR3 has 18 amino acids. The DNA of the CDR3 is TGTGCCAGCAGCCAAGATCTTAACAACAGAAAGAACACCGGGGAGCTGTTTTTT. Translating it yields CASSQDLNNRKNTGELFF.

The rearrangement links TRBV4-1 to TRBJ2-1; 8 nucleotides agree with TRBD1. The germline V gene encodes CDR1 MGHRA and CDR2 YSYEKL. The CDR3 covers 17 residues. J was trimmed by 5 bases and V by 5 bases; bases with no gene match: 14. The CDR3 nucleotides are TGCGCCAGCAGCGCACGATCCGGGACAGGTTTTAACAATGAGCAGTTCTTC. Translated, it gives CASSARSGTGFNNEQFF.

The V call is TRBV19, the J call TRBJ1-2; no clear D. The V gene lost 4 bases and the J gene lost 6 bases, with 12 bases spanning the gap. CDR1 LNHDA and CDR2 SQIVND come from the germline V gene (reference sequence). This CDR3 region has 13 residues. CDR3: CASSKTNGNGYTF. In DNA form, the CDR3 reads TGTGCCAGTAGTAAGACCAACGGCAATGGCTACACCTTC.

The rearrangement uses TRBV7-9 and TRBJ2-1; 9 bases fit TRBD1. CDR3 length: 16 residues. Germline trimming cut 2 bases from V and 9 bases from J; bases unmatched to any gene: 11. Germline-derived CDR1 and CDR2 are SEHNR and FQNEAQ (reference sequence). The CDR3 reads CASSLFWTGDEIEQFF. In DNA form, the CDR3 reads TGTGCCAGCAGCTTATTTTGGACAGGGGATGAGATTGAGCAGTTCTTC.